Reported below is one TCR beta chain. The antigen remains undetermined. This table comes from immunoSEQ multiplex PCR, and its TCRdb copy is limited to in-frame clones, with some not included. The table has 150,000 to 200,000 clones, about nine tenths seen once. The CDR3 consists of 15 residues. The junction had 6 bases not matched to a gene; V was cut back by 4 bases and J by 3 bases. Germline V gene data show CDR1 as SGHTA and CDR2 as FQGTGA. This record belongs to a study of T cell responses to AZD1222 COVID-19 vaccine. General study results and limits: In a largely white British group with more females than males, clonal diversity was possibly underestimated. Spike-spanning, vaccine-associated CD4 TCRs were dominant at 160-218 and 743-854. Epitopes outside B.1.351 and B.1.1.7 mutated regions reportedly drew nearly half of spike TCRs. Spike-specific TCR breadth and depth were elevated following two AZD1222 doses.

The sample was peripheral blood, taken on day 0 of AZD1222 vaccination. The J gene is TRBJ2-7, the V gene TRBV7-3, with 10 bases aligning to TRBD1. The receptor comes from an adult in good health. The CDR3 bases are TGTGCCAGCAGCTCGCCGGGACAGGGGAACTACGAGCAGTACTTC. It specifies CASSSPGQGNYEQYF.